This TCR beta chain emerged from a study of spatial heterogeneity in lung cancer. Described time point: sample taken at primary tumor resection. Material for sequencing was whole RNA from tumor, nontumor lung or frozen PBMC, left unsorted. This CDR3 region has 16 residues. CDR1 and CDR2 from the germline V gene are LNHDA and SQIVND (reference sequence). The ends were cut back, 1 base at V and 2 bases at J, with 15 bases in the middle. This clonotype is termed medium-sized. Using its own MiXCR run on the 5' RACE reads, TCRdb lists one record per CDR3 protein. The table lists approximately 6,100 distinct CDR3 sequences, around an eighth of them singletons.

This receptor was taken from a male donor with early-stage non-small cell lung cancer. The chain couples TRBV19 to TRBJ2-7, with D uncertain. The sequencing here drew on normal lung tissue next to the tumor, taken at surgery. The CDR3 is CASSIVRSSPPYEQYF. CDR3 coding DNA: TGTGCCAGTAGTATAGTAAGATCCTCCCCTCCCTACGAGCAGTACTTC.